This is a list of T cell receptor beta chains from one sample in a study of cytomegalovirus exposure and HLA in healthy donors. Sequencing used immunoSEQ multiplex PCR; TCRdb keeps in-frame clones, though not all of them. The repertoire holds 150,000 or so clones, with approximately 81% as singletons. Sequencing input: PBMCs. These receptors were collected from a male donor in good health and CMV-seronegative. Both conserved end residues are part of each CDR3. The order of the fields is D gene, clone size, V gene, J gene, CDR3 length, CDR3 protein, CDR3 DNA. The D gene is left open where the match is weak. For some rows the clone size is stated as once, few or many, or as a class when expanded; others skip it.

d_call: TRBD2; clone_size: -; v_call: TRBV29-1; j_call: TRBJ2-5; cdr3_length: 14; cdr3_aa: CSGTGGGPGETQYF; cdr3_nt: TGCAGCGGCACCGGCGGGGGGCCGGGAGAGACCCAGTACTTC
d_call: TRBD2; clone_size: -; v_call: TRBV7-3; j_call: TRBJ2-1; cdr3_length: 15; cdr3_aa: CASSLTSGQYNEQFF; cdr3_nt: TGTGCCAGCAGCCTTACTAGCGGGCAATACAATGAGCAGTTCTTC
d_call: -; clone_size: -; v_call: TRBV11-2; j_call: TRBJ1-4; cdr3_length: 16; cdr3_aa: CASSRQVSSTNEKLFF; cdr3_nt: TGTGCCAGCAGCCGACAGGTGAGTTCCACTAATGAAAAACTGTTTTTT
d_call: -; clone_size: few; v_call: TRBV4-3; j_call: TRBJ2-5; cdr3_length: 16; cdr3_aa: CASSQQGASGQETQYF; cdr3_nt: TGCGCCAGCAGCCAACAGGGGGCTAGCGGCCAAGAGACCCAGTACTTC
d_call: TRBD1; clone_size: -; v_call: TRBV6-1; j_call: TRBJ1-1; cdr3_length: 13; cdr3_aa: CASSSDRLSEAFF; cdr3_nt: TGTGCCAGCAGTTCGGACAGGCTATCAGAAGCTTTCTTT
d_call: TRBD1; clone_size: -; v_call: TRBV7-3; j_call: TRBJ2-7; cdr3_length: 15; cdr3_aa: CASSLTPGQGFEQYF; cdr3_nt: TGTGCCAGCAGCTTAACGCCGGGACAGGGTTTCGAGCAGTACTTC
d_call: TRBD2; clone_size: few; v_call: TRBV6-5; j_call: TRBJ2-1; cdr3_length: 15; cdr3_aa: CASSTTSGGVPGEFF; cdr3_nt: TGTGCCAGCAGTACGACTAGCGGGGGGGTTCCTGGTGAGTTCTTC
d_call: -; clone_size: once; v_call: TRBV7-2; j_call: TRBJ2-2; cdr3_length: 15; cdr3_aa: CASSRSGSSTGELFF; cdr3_nt: TGTGCCAGCAGCCGAAGCGGGTCGTCCACCGGGGAGCTGTTTTTT
d_call: TRBD1; clone_size: -; v_call: TRBV5-4; j_call: TRBJ1-4; cdr3_length: 14; cdr3_aa: CASSRTGEGEKLFF; cdr3_nt: TGTGCCAGCAGCCGGACAGGGGAAGGGGAAAAACTGTTTTTT
d_call: TRBD1; clone_size: -; v_call: TRBV19; j_call: TRBJ1-2; cdr3_length: 13; cdr3_aa: CASQGAGRYGYTF; cdr3_nt: TGTGCCAGTCAGGGGGCAGGTCGATATGGCTACACCTTC
d_call: -; clone_size: -; v_call: TRBV9; j_call: TRBJ1-1; cdr3_length: 14; cdr3_aa: CASSRGGRGTEAFF; cdr3_nt: TGTGCCAGCAGCAGGGGGGGACGGGGGACTGAAGCTTTCTTT
d_call: -; clone_size: -; v_call: TRBV28; j_call: TRBJ2-1; cdr3_length: 15; cdr3_aa: CASSAPGLFYNEQFF; cdr3_nt: TGTGCCAGCAGTGCCCCGGGACTTTTCTACAATGAGCAGTTCTTC
d_call: -; clone_size: few; v_call: TRBV7-2; j_call: TRBJ2-2; cdr3_length: 13; cdr3_aa: CASSLRGRGELFF; cdr3_nt: TGTGCCAGCAGCTTAAGGGGAAGGGGGGAGCTGTTTTTT
d_call: -; clone_size: few; v_call: TRBV9; j_call: TRBJ1-3; cdr3_length: 14; cdr3_aa: CASSVRGSGNTIYF; cdr3_nt: TGTGCCAGCAGCGTAAGAGGGTCTGGAAACACCATATATTTT
d_call: -; clone_size: once; v_call: TRBV5-1; j_call: TRBJ2-7; cdr3_length: 13; cdr3_aa: CASRQGSTYEQYF; cdr3_nt: TGCGCCAGCAGGCAGGGATCTACCTACGAGCAGTACTTC
d_call: -; clone_size: few; v_call: TRBV29-1; j_call: TRBJ2-1; cdr3_length: 13; cdr3_aa: CSVEDRGLVEQFF; cdr3_nt: TGCAGCGTTGAAGATCGAGGGCTCGTTGAGCAGTTCTTC
d_call: TRBD2; clone_size: -; v_call: TRBV11-3; j_call: TRBJ2-3; cdr3_length: 15; cdr3_aa: CASSVSGTSTDTQYF; cdr3_nt: TGTGCCAGCAGCGTAAGCGGGACTAGCACAGATACGCAGTATTTT
d_call: -; clone_size: -; v_call: TRBV7-9; j_call: TRBJ1-5; cdr3_length: 17; cdr3_aa: CASSLGKGDYSNQPQHF; cdr3_nt: TGTGCCAGCAGCTTAGGCAAGGGAGACTATAGCAATCAGCCCCAGCATTTT
d_call: -; clone_size: -; v_call: TRBV30; j_call: TRBJ1-1; cdr3_length: 14; cdr3_aa: CAWRQSTANTEAFF; cdr3_nt: TGTGCCTGGAGGCAATCGACAGCGAACACTGAAGCTTTCTTT
d_call: -; clone_size: once; v_call: TRBV28; j_call: TRBJ2-3; cdr3_length: 11; cdr3_aa: CASVLPDTQYF; cdr3_nt: TGTGCCAGCGTACTCCCAGATACGCAGTATTTT
d_call: -; clone_size: -; v_call: TRBV19; j_call: TRBJ1-1; cdr3_length: 14; cdr3_aa: CASTLGGAHTEAFF; cdr3_nt: TGTGCCAGTACCCTAGGCGGGGCCCACACTGAAGCTTTCTTT
d_call: -; clone_size: few; v_call: TRBV15; j_call: TRBJ2-7; cdr3_length: 14; cdr3_aa: CATSSRRAVHEQYF; cdr3_nt: TGTGCCACCAGCAGTAGGAGGGCGGTCCACGAGCAGTACTTC
d_call: -; clone_size: once; v_call: TRBV4-3; j_call: TRBJ1-4; cdr3_length: 15; cdr3_aa: CASSQVGNLGEKLFF; cdr3_nt: TGCGCCAGCAGCCAAGTGGGCAATTTGGGCGAAAAACTGTTTTTT
d_call: TRBD2; clone_size: -; v_call: TRBV28; j_call: TRBJ2-7; cdr3_length: 13; cdr3_aa: CASRGGGVAEQYF; cdr3_nt: TGTGCCAGCAGGGGGGGAGGGGTGGCCGAGCAGTACTTC
d_call: TRBD2; clone_size: -; v_call: TRBV15; j_call: TRBJ2-7; cdr3_length: 15; cdr3_aa: CATSRDATSGYEQYF; cdr3_nt: TGTGCCACCAGCAGAGACGCGACTAGCGGGTACGAGCAGTACTTC
d_call: -; clone_size: -; v_call: TRBV5-1; j_call: TRBJ2-5; cdr3_length: 13; cdr3_aa: CASSLVGLSTQYF; cdr3_nt: TGCGCCAGCAGCTTGGTGGGACTGTCAACCCAGTACTTC
d_call: TRBD2; clone_size: -; v_call: TRBV18; j_call: TRBJ2-1; cdr3_length: 17; cdr3_aa: CASSPPSGRPSYNEQFF; cdr3_nt: TGTGCCAGCTCACCTCCTAGCGGGAGGCCCTCCTACAATGAGCAGTTCTTC
d_call: TRBD2; clone_size: -; v_call: TRBV27; j_call: TRBJ2-7; cdr3_length: 16; cdr3_aa: CASSAETSELKMKQYF; cdr3_nt: TGTGCCAGCAGTGCCGAGACTAGCGAGTTAAAGATGAAGCAGTACTTC
d_call: TRBD1; clone_size: -; v_call: TRBV19; j_call: TRBJ1-5; cdr3_length: 14; cdr3_aa: CASSGTGGNQPQHF; cdr3_nt: TGTGCCAGTAGCGGGACAGGGGGCAATCAGCCCCAGCATTTT
d_call: TRBD1; clone_size: -; v_call: TRBV9; j_call: TRBJ1-5; cdr3_length: 18; cdr3_aa: CASSDRGRLIVAGQPQHF; cdr3_nt: TGTGCCAGCAGCGACAGGGGGCGCTTGATCGTAGCTGGTCAGCCCCAGCATTTT
d_call: TRBD1; clone_size: -; v_call: TRBV2; j_call: TRBJ1-2; cdr3_length: 16; cdr3_aa: CARTGRETGPPYGYTF; cdr3_nt: TGTGCCAGGACCGGGAGGGAGACAGGGCCCCCCTATGGCTACACCTTC
d_call: -; clone_size: -; v_call: TRBV30; j_call: TRBJ2-2; cdr3_length: 16; cdr3_aa: CAWSVRGRSNTGELFF; cdr3_nt: TGTGCCTGGAGTGTACGAGGGAGGTCGAACACCGGGGAGCTGTTTTTT
d_call: TRBD2; clone_size: few; v_call: TRBV7-2; j_call: TRBJ2-1; cdr3_length: 15; cdr3_aa: CASSNSGRTAGEQFF; cdr3_nt: TGTGCCAGCAGCAATAGCGGGAGGACGGCCGGGGAGCAGTTCTTC
d_call: TRBD2; clone_size: -; v_call: TRBV30; j_call: TRBJ2-4; cdr3_length: 18; cdr3_aa: CAWSQAPGLPVFKNIQYF; cdr3_nt: TGTGCCTGGAGTCAGGCCCCGGGACTACCTGTTTTCAAAAACATTCAGTACTTC
d_call: -; clone_size: -; v_call: TRBV28; j_call: TRBJ2-7; cdr3_length: 12; cdr3_aa: CASTGGPYEQYF; cdr3_nt: TGTGCCAGCACAGGTGGGCCCTACGAGCAGTACTTC
d_call: -; clone_size: -; v_call: TRBV7-2; j_call: TRBJ1-4; cdr3_length: 16; cdr3_aa: CASSPAQGGPGEKLFF; cdr3_nt: TGTGCCAGCAGCCCAGCGCAGGGAGGCCCTGGTGAAAAACTGTTTTTT
d_call: -; clone_size: -; v_call: TRBV7-9; j_call: TRBJ1-5; cdr3_length: 14; cdr3_aa: CASSSGGSNQPQHF; cdr3_nt: TGTGCCAGCAGCTCCGGAGGAAGCAATCAGCCCCAGCATTTT
d_call: -; clone_size: -; v_call: TRBV28; j_call: TRBJ2-7; cdr3_length: 14; cdr3_aa: CASSPSGLSYEQYF; cdr3_nt: TGTGCCAGCAGTCCAAGCGGGCTCTCCTACGAGCAGTACTTC
d_call: TRBD2; clone_size: -; v_call: TRBV7-2; j_call: TRBJ2-3; cdr3_length: 16; cdr3_aa: CASSFRTSGRPNTQYF; cdr3_nt: TGTGCCAGCAGCTTTCGGACTAGCGGGAGGCCAAATACGCAGTATTTT
d_call: -; clone_size: -; v_call: TRBV28; j_call: TRBJ2-1; cdr3_length: 13; cdr3_aa: CASSSSPYNEQFF; cdr3_nt: TGTGCCAGCAGTTCTAGCCCTTACAATGAGCAGTTCTTC
d_call: -; clone_size: -; v_call: TRBV19; j_call: TRBJ1-1; cdr3_length: 13; cdr3_aa: CASSEVPNTEAFF; cdr3_nt: TGTGCCAGTAGTGAGGTTCCGAACACTGAAGCTTTCTTT
d_call: -; clone_size: -; v_call: TRBV27; j_call: TRBJ2-2; cdr3_length: 13; cdr3_aa: CASSLVRAGELFF; cdr3_nt: TGTGCCAGCAGTTTGGTCCGGGCCGGGGAGCTGTTTTTT
d_call: TRBD1; clone_size: -; v_call: TRBV18; j_call: TRBJ1-1; cdr3_length: 14; cdr3_aa: CASSPGTGNTEAFF; cdr3_nt: TGTGCCAGCTCACCAGGGACAGGGAACACTGAAGCTTTCTTT
d_call: TRBD1; clone_size: -; v_call: TRBV5-6; j_call: TRBJ1-6; cdr3_length: 17; cdr3_aa: CASRKQQGASYNSPLHF; cdr3_nt: TGTGCCAGCAGGAAACAACAGGGGGCTTCCTATAATTCACCCCTCCACTTT
d_call: TRBD1; clone_size: -; v_call: TRBV7-8; j_call: TRBJ2-7; cdr3_length: 14; cdr3_aa: CASSLNRGWDEQYF; cdr3_nt: TGTGCCAGCAGCTTAAACAGGGGGTGGGACGAGCAGTACTTC
d_call: -; clone_size: few; v_call: TRBV30; j_call: TRBJ2-7; cdr3_length: 15; cdr3_aa: CAWSVRGVGTYEQYF; cdr3_nt: TGTGCCTGGAGTGTACGCGGGGTCGGCACCTACGAGCAGTACTTC
d_call: TRBD1; clone_size: -; v_call: TRBV5-1; j_call: TRBJ2-2; cdr3_length: 16; cdr3_aa: CASSPDPTGRTGELFF; cdr3_nt: TGCGCCAGCAGCCCGGACCCGACAGGGCGGACCGGGGAGCTGTTTTTT
d_call: -; clone_size: once; v_call: TRBV18; j_call: TRBJ1-4; cdr3_length: 14; cdr3_aa: CASSGGIKNEKLFF; cdr3_nt: TGTGCCAGCTCCGGAGGGATCAAGAATGAAAAACTGTTTTTT
d_call: TRBD2; clone_size: -; v_call: TRBV4-3; j_call: TRBJ2-7; cdr3_length: 15; cdr3_aa: CASSPWGAGVPEQYF; cdr3_nt: TGCGCCAGCAGCCCGTGGGGAGCGGGAGTACCCGAGCAGTACTTC
d_call: -; clone_size: few; v_call: TRBV30; j_call: TRBJ2-5; cdr3_length: 11; cdr3_aa: CAWTPRETQYF; cdr3_nt: TGTGCCTGGACCCCCAGGGAGACCCAGTACTTC
d_call: TRBD1; clone_size: -; v_call: TRBV5-6; j_call: TRBJ2-1; cdr3_length: 16; cdr3_aa: CASSWWGTGGDREQFF; cdr3_nt: TGTGCCAGCAGCTGGTGGGGGACAGGGGGTGATCGGGAGCAGTTCTTC
d_call: -; clone_size: -; v_call: TRBV19; j_call: TRBJ1-1; cdr3_length: 14; cdr3_aa: CASSTGRGGTEAFF; cdr3_nt: TGTGCCAGTAGTACGGGACGGGGGGGAACTGAAGCTTTCTTT
d_call: -; clone_size: -; v_call: TRBV5-6; j_call: TRBJ1-3; cdr3_length: 15; cdr3_aa: CASSLAGRSGNTIYF; cdr3_nt: TGTGCCAGCAGCTTGGCAGGCCGCTCTGGAAACACCATATATTTT
d_call: TRBD1; clone_size: -; v_call: TRBV25-1; j_call: TRBJ2-3; cdr3_length: 14; cdr3_aa: CASSYGRGTDTQYF; cdr3_nt: TGTGCCAGCAGTTACGGCAGGGGGACAGATACGCAGTATTTT
d_call: TRBD1; clone_size: few; v_call: TRBV28; j_call: TRBJ1-4; cdr3_length: 18; cdr3_aa: CASSAGQGTSLSNEKLFF; cdr3_nt: TGTGCCAGCAGTGCGGGACAGGGGACCTCTTTAAGTAATGAAAAACTGTTTTTT
d_call: TRBD2; clone_size: -; v_call: TRBV6-1; j_call: TRBJ2-3; cdr3_length: 12; cdr3_aa: CASGRGTDTQYF; cdr3_nt: TGTGCCAGCGGGAGGGGAACAGATACGCAGTATTTT